These T cell receptor beta chains were read from a single sample in a study of cytomegalovirus exposure and HLA in healthy donors. Produced via immunoSEQ multiplex PCR; TCRdb's table is partial and in-frame only. In the table there are around 120,000 clones, 80% of which are singletons. Sequenced material: PBMCs. These receptors were collected from a female donor in good health and CMV-seropositive. CDR3s include the opening cysteine and the closing phenylalanine or tryptophan. The D gene is left open where the match is weak. Not every row has a clone size; where given, it reads once, few, many or a size class.

TRBJ2-5,TRBV7-7,TRBD2,-,CASSLGVAGGKETQYF
TRBJ1-1,TRBV7-9,-,-,CASSLGGGNTEAFF
TRBJ1-5,TRBV19,-,once,CASSSGGSNQPQHF
TRBJ1-1,TRBV5-5,TRBD1,few,CASRSTGGANTEAFF
TRBJ2-5,TRBV10-3,-,-,CAIKGEFSEPQYF
TRBJ2-7,TRBV18,TRBD1,-,CASSLPKGTGDYGQYF
TRBJ2-2,TRBV10-1,-,-,CASSADLNTGELFF
TRBJ1-1,TRBV6-5,-,-,CASSYVEDTEAFF
TRBJ2-3,TRBV7-2,TRBD2,-,CASSARSERGGKRDTQYF
TRBJ2-5,TRBV5-1,TRBD2,-,CASSTAGGPETQYF
TRBJ2-7,TRBV6-6,-,-,CASAGTGSSYEQYF
TRBJ1-1,TRBV4-3,-,few,CASSQDRGPNTEAFF
TRBJ2-5,TRBV7-3,-,-,CASSLQGSGETQYF
TRBJ1-2,TRBV19,-,-,CASSTSGNGIYGYTF
TRBJ1-5,TRBV7-2,-,once,CASSWGTANQPQHF
TRBJ2-7,TRBV5-1,-,-,CASSSQSPTGREQYF
TRBJ2-7,TRBV5-4,-,once,CASSLGQPGGEQYF
TRBJ2-1,TRBV7-9,-,-,CASSLGLSSYNEQFF
TRBJ2-2,TRBV7-3,TRBD2,-,CASSLIGLADLDTGELFF
TRBJ1-2,TRBV2,TRBD1,few,CASKGGGDGYTF
TRBJ2-5,TRBV18,-,few,CASSPSREETQYF
TRBJ1-1,TRBV30,-,-,CAWSVGSNTEAFF
TRBJ1-4,TRBV5-4,TRBD1,-,CASSLDRGGEKLFF
TRBJ2-2,TRBV5-1,-,few,CASSGGFPGTGELFF
TRBJ2-5,TRBV7-2,TRBD2,-,CASSPALTSGGAGETQYF
TRBJ2-7,TRBV5-6,-,-,CASSLAQGVGRYEQYF